A single sample is the source of the 31 T cell receptor beta chains below, sequenced in a study of blood T cell repertoires in COVID-19. Method: immunoSEQ multiplex PCR; TCRdb's copy keeps in-frame clones and lacks some. The sample has 290,000 or so clones; approximately 93% are singletons. The sequencing input was peripheral blood. The source is a woman in her 30s with COVID-19, enrolled during active disease.

V gene TRBV27 combines with J gene TRBJ1-6; possibly TRBD1 for D (6 bases). V dropped 2 bases and J dropped 5 bases, with 13 bases sitting between them. Germline CDR1 reads MNHEY; CDR2 reads SMNVEV (reference sequence). CDR3 length: 16 residues. CDR3 sequence: CASSLKSQGNNSPLHF. In DNA form, the CDR3 reads TGTGCCAGCAGTTTAAAGAGTCAGGGGAATAATTCACCCCTCCACTTT.

The chain links TRBV28 to TRBJ2-1; TRBD1 aligns across 10 bases. The V and J ends lost 8 bases and 4 bases, in that order; junction bases with no gene match: 8. Germline CDR1 is MDHEN and CDR2 is SYDVKM. The CDR3 runs to 15 residues. CDR3 region: CASGGQGEIYNEQFF. DNA for the CDR3: TGTGCCAGCGGAGGACAGGGGGAAATATACAATGAGCAGTTCTTC.

The chain uses TRBV5-1 and TRBJ1-1; 11 positions match TRBD1. The CDR3 loop spans 15 amino acids. Trimming removed 2 bases from V and 1 base from J; junction bases left unmatched: 1. Germline loops: CDR1 SGHRS, CDR2 YFSETQ. The CDR3 nucleotides read TGCGCCAGCAGCTTAGGGACAGGGGGGAACACTGAAGCTTTCTTT. Translating it yields CASSLGTGGNTEAFF.

The chain uses TRBV4-2 and TRBJ1-2; D ambiguous. In germline, CDR1 is LGHNA, CDR2 YNFKEQ. The CDR3 loop spans 13 amino acids. V lost 1 base and J 5 bases, leaving 8 bases between the germline ends. The CDR3 DNA is TGTGCCAGCAGCCAAGGCGAAGCGTATGGCTACACCTTC. Its translation: CASSQGEAYGYTF.

The chain employs TRBV30 and TRBJ2-1, with TRBD1 matching 7 bases. V trimming: 8 bases; J trimming: 10 bases; junction bases outside the gene matches: 20. From germline, CDR1 is GTSNPN and CDR2 SVGIG (reference sequence). The CDR3 is made up of 15 amino acids. The CDR3 is CARLGYSGGVPEQFF. For the CDR3, the DNA is TGTGCCCGACTCGGGTATTCAGGGGGAGTCCCCGAGCAGTTCTTC.

J is TRBJ1-2 and V is TRBV15, with 11 nucleotides matching TRBD1. V was clipped by 4 bases and J by 4 bases; unmatched bases: 5. The germline V gene has CDR1 LNHNV and CDR2 YYDKDF (reference sequence). CDR3 length equals 15 residues. The CDR3 coding sequence is TGTGCCACCAGCAAAACCGGGACAGGGGGCTATGGCTACACCTTC. This codes for CATSKTGTGGYGYTF.

V gene TRBV6-1 combines with J gene TRBJ1-6, with D tentatively TRBD1 (6 bases). V was clipped by 2 bases and J by 8 bases, with 13 bases between them. Germline V gives CDR1 MNHNS, CDR2 SASEGT. CDR3 length equals 15 residues. The chain's CDR3 is CASSEFAQGHSPLHF. CDR3 in DNA: TGTGCCAGCAGTGAATTTGCTCAGGGGCATTCACCCCTCCACTTT.

This clone was seen a single time. V usage is TRBV7-9 and J usage is TRBJ2-2; 7 positions match TRBD1. This CDR3 has 16 amino acids. After removal of 1 base from V and 3 bases from J, the junction contained 5 bases not matched to a gene. Germline assignment: CDR1 SEHNR and CDR2 FQNEAQ (reference sequence). The CDR3 DNA follows: TGTGCCAGCAGCTTAGTCGGGACAGTTTACACCGGGGAGCTGTTTTTT. Its translation: CASSLVGTVYTGELFF. Complete variable domain (other parts from reference TRBV7-9 and TRBJ2-2): DTGVSQNPRHKITKRGQNVTFRCDPISEHNRLYWYRQTLGQGPEFLTYFQNEAQLEKSRLLSDRFSAERPKGSFSTLEIQRTEQGDSAMYLCASSLVGTVYTGELFFGEGSRLTVL.

The chain uses TRBV28 and TRBJ1-5; 12 bases map to TRBD1. Germline trimming cut 3 bases from V and 0 bases from J; bases unmatched to any gene: 6. This CDR3 is built from 18 residues. Looked up from germline, CDR1 is MDHEN and CDR2 is SYDVKM. The CDR3 region is CASSFGGQGADSNQPQHF. CDR3 nucleotide sequence: TGTGCCAGCAGTTTCGGGGGACAGGGGGCAGATAGCAATCAGCCCCAGCATTTT.

V usage is TRBV27 and J usage is TRBJ2-6, with a possible D match to TRBD2 (5 bases). Germline assignment: CDR1 MNHEY and CDR2 SMNVEV (reference sequence). The CDR3 covers 13 residues. V gave up 10 bases and J gave up 2 bases, with 9 bases separating them. CDR3: CATRGAGANVLTF. In DNA, the CDR3 is TGTGCCACCCGGGGAGCTGGGGCCAACGTCCTGACTTTC.

V usage is TRBV10-3 and J usage is TRBJ1-1; weak D call: TRBD1 (6 bases). Trimming took 6 bases from V and 4 from J, leaving 12 bases between them. In germline, CDR1 is ENHRY, CDR2 SYGVKD. The CDR3 contains 13 residues. CDR3 loop: CAIREGGSTEAFF. The CDR3 nucleotides read TGTGCCATCAGGGAGGGGGGGAGCACTGAAGCTTTCTTT.

A few counts support this clone. The V gene is TRBV2, the J gene TRBJ2-7; the match to TRBD2 covers 7 bases. V lost 5 bases and J lost 3; bases outside the gene matches: 10. Germline V gives CDR1 SNHLY, CDR2 FYNNEI. This CDR3 contains 15 residues. This CDR3 reads CASSSPGLLFYEQYF. The DNA of the CDR3 is TGTGCCAGCAGTTCCCCGGGACTACTATTCTACGAGCAGTACTTC.

This clone has just one count. The V call is TRBV2, the J call TRBJ2-2; TRBD1 is a possible D gene (8 bases). The CDR3 extends over 19 amino acids. Germline assignment: CDR1 SNHLY and CDR2 FYNNEI. V was pared by 0 bases and J by 4 bases, with 21 bases between. The CDR3 nucleotides read TGTGCCAGCAGTGAAGCATCGGAGTTTACAGGGGGGGCCACCGGGGAGCTGTTTTTT. Amino acid sequence: CASSEASEFTGGATGELFF.

This chain joins TRBV19 and TRBJ2-1; the match to TRBD2 covers 16 bases. The CDR3 is 14 amino acids. CDR1 LNHDA and CDR2 SQIVND come from the germline V gene (reference sequence). V shed 7 bases, J shed 10 bases, and the junction held 4 bases outside the gene matches. The chain's CDR3 is CASTGTSGREEQFF. The CDR3 DNA follows: TGTGCCAGTACCGGGACTAGCGGGAGGGAGGAGCAGTTCTTC.

The chain is built from TRBV5-4 and TRBJ1-6, with D possibly TRBD1 on 5 matching bases. The CDR3 loop spans 14 amino acids. V lost 0 bases to trimming and J lost 9 bases, with 10 bases between them. Germline V gives CDR1 SGHNT, CDR2 YYREEE (reference sequence). The CDR3 DNA reads TGTGCCAGCAGCTTGGGGGGGGAGGGTTCACCCCTCCACTTT. Translating it yields CASSLGGEGSPLHF. The variable domain in full, with the rest retrieved from reference TRBV5-4 and TRBJ1-6, is ETGVTQSPTHLIKTRGQQVTLRCSSQSGHNTVSWYQQALGQGPQFIFQYYREEENGRGNFPPRFSGLQFPNYSSELNVNALELDDSALYLCASSLGGEGSPLHFGNGTRLTVT.

The rearrangement joins TRBV19 to TRBJ1-2, with 10 bases aligning to TRBD1. Germline loops: CDR1 LNHDA, CDR2 SQIVND (reference sequence). The CDR3 spans 17 residues. Trimming cost V 5 bases and J 0 bases; bases outside gene matches: 9. The chain's CDR3 is CASSWGTGEPTNYGYTF. In DNA, the CDR3 is TGTGCCAGTAGTTGGGGGACAGGGGAACCCACTAACTATGGCTACACCTTC.

The genes are TRBV2 and TRBJ1-1; 9 bases are shared with TRBD1. CDR3 size: 15 residues. Trimming cost V 4 bases and J 2 bases; bases outside gene matches: 5. Germline V lookup: CDR1 SNHLY, CDR2 FYNNEI. The CDR3 is CASSAQQGANTEAFF. CDR3 bases: TGTGCCAGCAGTGCACAACAGGGGGCCAACACTGAAGCTTTCTTT.

The gene calls are TRBV18 and TRBJ1-2, with unresolved D. The CDR3 covers 12 residues. V gave up 2 bases and J gave up 6 bases, with 7 bases separating them. Germline CDR1 KGHSH, CDR2 LQKENI. The CDR3 protein is CASSPREHGYTF. DNA of the CDR3: TGTGCCAGCTCACCAAGGGAGCATGGCTACACCTTC.

V is TRBV5-4 and J is TRBJ1-1, with a weak D call TRBD1 (6 bases). Between the trimmed V and J ends, which lost 3 bases and 1 base, there was a span of 10 bases. Per germline, CDR1 SGHNT and CDR2 YYREEE (reference sequence). The CDR3 is made up of 14 amino acids. Here the CDR3 DNA reads TGTGCCAGCAGCTGGGACATACAGAACACTGAAGCTTTCTTT. Protein product: CASSWDIQNTEAFF.

The chain employs TRBV5-1 and TRBJ1-1; a possible D gene is TRBD1 (5 bases). Deletions cut 3 bases from V and 2 bases from J, with 14 bases between. CDR1 is SGHRS and CDR2 is YFSETQ in the germline V gene. The CDR3 runs 15 residues. The CDR3 DNA reads TGCGCCAGCAGCTGGGGGAGGCAGGGTAACACTGAAGCTTTCTTT. It yields the protein CASSWGRQGNTEAFF.

CDR3: CASSEVGSFRPDTQYF. CDR3 coding DNA: TGTGCCAGCAGTGAAGTGGGTAGCTTTAGGCCAGATACGCAGTATTTT. The chain uses TRBV2 and TRBJ2-3, with D uncertain. There are 16 residues in the CDR3. In germline, CDR1 is SNHLY, CDR2 FYNNEI. V was trimmed by 1 base and J by 4 bases, leaving 15 bases between them. The full variable domain, its missing parts supplied by reference TRBV2 and TRBJ2-3, is EPEVTQTPSHQVTQMGQEVILRCVPISNHLYFYWYRQILGQKVEFLVSFYNNEISEKSEIFDDQFSVERPDGSNFTLKIRSTKLEDSAMYFCASSEVGSFRPDTQYFGPGTRLTVL.

The chain combines TRBV11-2 with TRBJ2-1, with a weak D call TRBD1 (5 bases). Germline V lookup: CDR1 SGHAT, CDR2 FQNNGV. This CDR3 is 14 amino acids long. V dropped 4 bases and J dropped 3 bases, with 10 bases sitting between them. The CDR3 is CASSSSTVYNEQFF. In nucleotides, the CDR3 is TGTGCCAGCAGCTCTTCGACAGTCTACAATGAGCAGTTCTTC.

V is TRBV10-1 and J is TRBJ1-1, with unresolved D. This CDR3 has 12 residues. Germline loops: CDR1 WNHNN, CDR2 SYGVQD (reference sequence). V shed 1 base and J shed 11 bases, with 11 bases lying between them. This CDR3 is CASSELSYPAFF. The CDR3 nucleotides are TGCGCCAGCAGTGAGTTGTCTTATCCGGCTTTCTTT.

This chain joins TRBV5-6 and TRBJ1-2; D is perhaps TRBD1 (6 bases). V was cut by 4 bases and J by 8 bases, with 15 bases left in between. The CDR3 length is 13 residues. CDR1 is SGHDT, CDR2 YYEEEE, per germline. DNA for the CDR3: TGTGCCAGCAGCGGCAGGGGAAGGGCGGGCTACACCTTC. Translated, it gives CASSGRGRAGYTF.

The chain couples TRBV6-5 to TRBJ2-1; weak D call: TRBD2 (6 bases). This CDR3 is 14 amino acids long. Germline CDR1 is MNHEY and CDR2 is SVGAGI. Trimming shortened V by 7 bases and J by 0 bases, and 10 bases separated the two germline ends. The DNA for the CDR3 is TGTGCCAGCACTAAGGACTACTCCTACAATGAGCAGTTCTTC. Protein: CASTKDYSYNEQFF.

The chain recombines TRBV10-2 with TRBJ1-5; 7 bases map to TRBD1. Unmatched junction bases numbered 1, after V lost 2 bases and J lost 6 bases. CDR1 WSHSY and CDR2 SAAADI come from the germline V gene. The CDR3 is made up of 13 amino acids. CDR3 sequence (DNA): TGCGCCAGCAGTGAGGGACAGGTTCAGCCCCAGCATTTT. The encoded protein is CASSEGQVQPQHF.

The chain uses TRBV19 and TRBJ1-1; TRBD1 aligns across 9 bases. V was pared by 5 bases and J by 1 base, with 2 bases of the junction left unmatched. The CDR3 is made up of 14 amino acids. Germline loops: CDR1 LNHDA, CDR2 SQIVND (reference sequence). The chain's CDR3 is CASSDRGKNTEAFF. Here the CDR3 DNA reads TGTGCCAGTAGTGACAGGGGGAAGAACACTGAAGCTTTCTTT. Drawing the rest from reference TRBV19 and TRBJ1-1, the complete variable domain is DGGITQSPKYLFRKEGQNVTLSCEQNLNHDAMYWYRQDPGQGLRLIYYSQIVNDFQKGDIAEGYSVSREKKESFPLTVTSAQKNPTAFYLCASSDRGKNTEAFFGQGTRLTVV.

In its sample, this clone was seen once. V and J are TRBV18 and TRBJ1-4; maybe TRBD1 (5 bases). Germline V gene sequence: CDR1 KGHSH, CDR2 LQKENI. This CDR3 is built from 14 residues. With 3 bases removed from V and 7 bases from J, the gap between germline ends came to 12 bases. For the CDR3, the DNA is TGTGCCAGCTCACCGGGGCAGTTAGGTGAAAAACTGTTTTTT. Its protein is CASSPGQLGEKLFF.

The gene calls are TRBV6-4 and TRBJ1-1, with D tentatively TRBD1 (5 bases). The V end was cut by 0 bases, the J end by 7 bases, with 9 bases between. Germline values: CDR1 MRHNA, CDR2 SNTAGT. This CDR3 is 13 amino acids long. CDR3 in amino acids: CASSDSQGFEAFF. The CDR3, as DNA: TGTGCCAGCAGTGACTCCCAGGGCTTTGAAGCTTTCTTT.

The chain couples TRBV7-9 to TRBJ2-2; D call uncertain. V lost 3 bases to trimming and J lost 7 bases, with 9 bases between them. CDR1 is SEHNR, CDR2 FQNEAQ, per germline (reference sequence). The CDR3 length is 13 residues. The CDR3, as DNA: TGTGCCAGCAGCTTCGCTACCGGCGGGGAGCTGTTTTTT. Its protein is CASSFATGGELFF.

In its sample, this clone was seen once. The sample has other DNA sequences that encode this CDR3 too. CDR3 sequence: CASSLDGYGYTF. The DNA for the CDR3 is TGCGCCAGCAGCTTGGACGGGTATGGCTACACCTTC. This chain uses TRBV5-1 with TRBJ1-2; D uncertain. This CDR3 is built from 12 residues. Germline-derived CDR1 and CDR2 are SGHRS and YFSETQ. Trimming took 0 bases from V and 5 from J, leaving 5 bases between them.